The entry below gives a single T cell receptor (beta chain) sequence along with its context. Study processing details: The authors estimated nucleated cell counts from reference gene primer amplification. This table comes from immunoSEQ multiplex PCR, and its TCRdb copy is limited to in-frame clones, with some not included. D and trimming come from the DNA, and the V and J calls and clone size come from that table. The repertoire consists of some 80,000 clones, with roughly 80% occurring once and the leading ten covering approximately 12%. These data belong to a study of blood T cell repertoires in COVID-19. In the study overall: The United States, Italy and Spain provided the acute and convalescent COVID-19 samples. From T cells, B-cell-depleted T cells, or PBMCs came the material, which was cDNA or gDNA.

The CDR3 consists of 14 residues. CDR1 is GTSNPN, CDR2 SVGIG, per germline (reference sequence). The V and J ends lost 3 bases and 6 bases, in that order; junction bases with no gene match: 6. Sample: peripheral blood. The origin of this receptor is a human donor in a cohort sampled during active COVID-19. The chain couples TRBV30 to TRBJ2-1; 9 nucleotides match TRBD2. The CDR3 region is CAWRTISGGNEQFF. In nucleotides, the CDR3 is TGTGCCTGGAGGACGATTAGCGGGGGCAATGAGCAGTTCTTC.